This T cell receptor (beta chain) appears in the sequencing data of a study of early stage breast cancer tumors. Background on the study: About 70% of the 16 invasive tumors were ER+, PR+ and HER2-.

Regarding this clone: Its antigen is undetermined.

Germline-derived CDR1 and CDR2 are SGHNT and YENEEA. The CDR3 contains 15 residues. V lost 4 bases and J 4 bases, leaving 15 bases between the germline ends. Blood replicates held 0.5 ug DNA, tumor or normal breast about 1.5 ug, two each. Assay: immunoSEQ multiplex PCR; the TCRdb copy retains only in-frame clones and omits some. The sample has 51,000 or so clones, 83% seen once. General study points: Tumors had about 2.5-fold higher T cell density and higher clonality than adjacent normal breast tissue. Blood repertoires resembled normal breast more than tumor.

This receptor was taken from a person aged 45 to 60 with breast cancer. The J gene is TRBJ2-3, the V gene TRBV11-3; D might be TRBD1 or TRBD2, each matching 7 bases. Material: blood. Here the CDR3 reads CASSSGGGRSDTQYF. The CDR3 DNA reads TGTGCCAGCAGCTCAGGGGGGGGAAGGTCAGATACGCAGTATTTT.